This is a list of T cell receptor beta chains from one sample in a study of PD-L1 blockade in urothelial cancer. Measured with immunoSEQ multiplex PCR; TCRdb has only the in-frame clones, and not every one. The sample contains under 50,000 clones, 82% of which appear only once. The material sequenced was PBMCs, taken around atezolizumab (anti-PD-L1) treatment. Source of these receptors: a man aged 50-60 years with urothelial cancer. The CDR3 runs from the conserved cysteine through the conserved F or W. A D gene is named only where the DNA matches it firmly. Clone sizes are given selectively: once, few, many, or a class where the clone is expanded.

J,size,V,D,CDR3,DNA
TRBJ1-6,-,TRBV2,TRBD1,CASQGQGSTNSPLHF,TGTGCCAGCCAAGGACAGGGTTCCACCAATTCACCCCTCCACTTT
TRBJ1-2,once,TRBV6-5,TRBD1,CASSDRDYGYTF,TGTGCCAGCAGTGACAGGGACTATGGCTACACCTTC
TRBJ1-1,-,TRBV19,-,CASSMGLQPAVTEAFF,TGTGCCAGTAGTATGGGGCTCCAGCCAGCCGTCACTGAAGCTTTCTTT
TRBJ2-7,few,TRBV27,TRBD2,CASTPLAGVHEQYF,TGTGCCAGTACCCCACTAGCGGGAGTGCACGAGCAGTACTTC
TRBJ2-5,-,TRBV7-9,-,CASSQETQYF,TGTGCCAGCAGCCAGGAGACCCAGTACTTC
TRBJ2-1,-,TRBV18,TRBD2,CASSPGTRSYNEQFF,TGTGCCAGCTCACCCGGGACTAGGTCCTACAATGAGCAGTTCTTC
TRBJ1-5,-,TRBV2,-,CASLRQNNQPQHF,TGTGCCAGCTTGCGGCAGAACAATCAGCCCCAGCATTTT
TRBJ1-4,-,TRBV19,-,CATNPRGAREKLFF,TGTGCCACCAACCCCCGCGGGGCCAGGGAAAAACTGTTTTTT
TRBJ2-2,-,TRBV7-3,TRBD2,CASSRSMGAGGGQNTGELFF,TGTGCCAGCAGCCGAAGTATGGGGGCGGGAGGAGGACAGAACACCGGGGAGCTGTTTTTT
TRBJ1-1,medium-sized,TRBV18,TRBD1,CASSPGQGNLVAFF,TGTGCCAGCTCACCCGGACAGGGGAACCTGGTCGCTTTCTTT
TRBJ2-3,-,TRBV5-4,-,CASSLGLAPGLDTQYF,TGTGCCAGCAGCCTGGGCCTCGCCCCCGGACTGGATACGCAGTATTTT
TRBJ1-2,-,TRBV2,-,CARTRDGGTGGYTF,TGTGCCAGAACCCGCGACGGGGGGACGGGAGGCTACACCTTC
TRBJ1-1,once,TRBV5-4,-,CASSRRPNTEAFF,TGTGCCAGCAGCCGGAGACCGAACACTGAAGCTTTCTTT
TRBJ2-3,-,TRBV11-3,TRBD2,CASSFPGLANTDTQYF,TGTGCCAGCAGCTTCCCCGGACTAGCTAACACAGATACGCAGTATTTT
TRBJ2-3,-,TRBV5-1,TRBD2,CASSLGLAGSADTQYF,TGCGCCAGCAGCTTGGGGCTAGCGGGGAGCGCAGATACGCAGTATTTT
TRBJ2-2,-,TRBV30,TRBD2,CAFDRGHTSGTNTGELFF,TGTGCCTTTGACAGGGGCCATACTAGCGGGACAAACACCGGGGAGCTGTTTTTT
TRBJ2-1,once,TRBV19,-,CASSIPTASYNEQFF,TGTGCCAGTAGTATCCCGACAGCCTCCTACAATGAGCAGTTCTTC
TRBJ2-3,-,TRBV10-2,TRBD2,CASSEPAPGLAGGPEGDTDTQYF,TGCGCCAGCAGTGAGCCAGCCCCGGGACTAGCGGGAGGGCCCGAAGGGGACACAGATACGCAGTATTTT
TRBJ1-5,-,TRBV10-3,-,CAISLTGQGNQPQHF,TGTGCCATCAGTTTAACAGGGCAGGGCAATCAGCCCCAGCATTTT
TRBJ1-1,-,TRBV11-2,-,CASSLSRGGEAFF,TGTGCCAGCAGCTTATCCAGGGGTGGGGAAGCTTTCTTT
TRBJ2-7,-,TRBV29-1,-,CSVAGLLYEQYF,TGCAGCGTTGCGGGACTCCTCTACGAGCAGTACTTC
TRBJ1-2,few,TRBV5-1,-,CASSASQGGSLGYTF,TGCGCCAGCAGCGCCTCACAGGGAGGGTCTTTAGGCTACACCTTC
TRBJ1-1,-,TRBV11-2,-,CASSFQGGSTEAFF,TGTGCCAGCAGCTTTCAGGGTGGGTCCACTGAAGCTTTCTTT
TRBJ2-2,-,TRBV5-4,-,CASFAGGRYGTGELFF,TGTGCCAGCTTCGCCGGGGGTCGTTATGGCACCGGGGAGCTGTTTTTT
TRBJ2-7,-,TRBV23-1,TRBD1,CASSRTHTGTGGYYEQYF,TGCGCCAGCAGTCGAACCCACACCGGGACAGGGGGATACTACGAGCAGTACTTC
TRBJ1-6,-,TRBV28,-,CASSPGRGGTPLHF,TGTGCCAGCAGCCCTGGGAGGGGGGGCACACCCCTCCACTTT
TRBJ2-7,-,TRBV6-5,-,CASSADSYEQYF,TGTGCCAGCAGTGCGGACAGCTACGAGCAGTACTTC
TRBJ1-1,-,TRBV7-3,-,CASSLNSRGGRGGTEAFF,TGTGCCAGCAGCTTAAACTCTCGGGGGGGTAGGGGAGGCACTGAAGCTTTCTTT
TRBJ2-1,-,TRBV5-1,TRBD1,CASSRQGAYNEQFF,TGCGCCAGCAGCCGACAGGGGGCCTACAATGAGCAGTTCTTC
TRBJ1-1,-,TRBV6-1,-,CASSEAWAGNTEAFF,TGTGCCAGCAGTGAAGCTTGGGCGGGGAACACTGAAGCTTTCTTT
TRBJ1-3,-,TRBV9,TRBD1,CASSSRGGTGSSGNTIYF,TGTGCCAGCAGCTCACGGGGGGGGACAGGGAGCTCTGGAAACACCATATATTTT
TRBJ2-1,-,TRBV5-4,TRBD2,CASSGALAGGVNEQFF,TGTGCCAGCAGCGGGGCTCTAGCGGGAGGAGTTAATGAGCAGTTCTTC
TRBJ1-2,-,TRBV6-1,TRBD1,CAASTGGGYGYTF,TGTGCCGCGTCGACAGGGGGCGGCTATGGCTACACCTTC
TRBJ2-2,-,TRBV18,-,CASSTGAGELFF,TGTGCCAGCTCAACCGGGGCCGGGGAGCTGTTTTTT
TRBJ2-7,once,TRBV9,-,CASSVAGDEQYF,TGTGCCAGCAGCGTAGCGGGAGACGAGCAGTACTTC
TRBJ1-6,-,TRBV29-1,TRBD1,CSVRTGSSYNSPLHF,TGCAGCGTGCGGACAGGTAGCTCCTATAATTCACCCCTCCACTTT
TRBJ2-3,-,TRBV12-2,-,CASIHTAPGTQYF,TGTGCAAGTATCCACACCGCCCCAGGTACGCAGTATTTT
TRBJ2-1,-,TRBV6-1,-,CASRADFYNEQFF,TGTGCCAGCAGGGCGGACTTCTACAATGAGCAGTTCTTC
TRBJ2-3,-,TRBV18,TRBD2,CASSPLGTSGVVTDTQYF,TGTGCCAGCTCACCACTCGGGACTAGCGGGGTAGTCACAGATACGCAGTATTTT
TRBJ2-7,-,TRBV19,TRBD2,CASKRTSGNREQYF,TGTGCCAGTAAGAGGACTAGCGGTAACCGCGAGCAGTACTTC